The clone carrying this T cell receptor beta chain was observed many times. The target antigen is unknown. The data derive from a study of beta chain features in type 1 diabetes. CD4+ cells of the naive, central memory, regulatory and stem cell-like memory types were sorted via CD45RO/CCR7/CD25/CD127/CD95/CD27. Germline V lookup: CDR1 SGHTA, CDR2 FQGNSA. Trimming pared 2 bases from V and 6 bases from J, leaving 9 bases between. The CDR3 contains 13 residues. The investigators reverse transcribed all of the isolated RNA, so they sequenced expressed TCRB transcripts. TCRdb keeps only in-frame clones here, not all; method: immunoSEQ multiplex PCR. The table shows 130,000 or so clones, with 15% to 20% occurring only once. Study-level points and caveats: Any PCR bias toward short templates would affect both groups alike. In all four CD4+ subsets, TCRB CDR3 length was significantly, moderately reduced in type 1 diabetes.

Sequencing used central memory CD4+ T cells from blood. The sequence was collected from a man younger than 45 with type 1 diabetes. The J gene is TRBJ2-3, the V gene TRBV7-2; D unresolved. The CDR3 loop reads CASSLQFTDTQYF. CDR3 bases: TGTGCCAGCAGCTTACAATTCACTGATACGCAGTATTTT.